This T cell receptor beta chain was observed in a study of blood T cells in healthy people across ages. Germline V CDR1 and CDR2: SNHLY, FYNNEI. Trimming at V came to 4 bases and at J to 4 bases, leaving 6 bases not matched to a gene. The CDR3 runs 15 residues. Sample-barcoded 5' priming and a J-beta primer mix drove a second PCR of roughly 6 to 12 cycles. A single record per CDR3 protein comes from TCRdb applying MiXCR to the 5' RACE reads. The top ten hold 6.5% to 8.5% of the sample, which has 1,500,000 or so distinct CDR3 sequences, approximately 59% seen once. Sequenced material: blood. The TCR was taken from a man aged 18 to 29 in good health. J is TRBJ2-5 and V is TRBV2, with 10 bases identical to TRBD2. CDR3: CASSGAGLAIETQYF. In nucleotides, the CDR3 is TGTGCCAGCAGTGGCGCGGGACTAGCGATAGAGACCCAGTACTTC. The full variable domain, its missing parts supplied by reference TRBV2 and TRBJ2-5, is EPEVTQTPSHQVTQMGQEVILRCVPISNHLYFYWYRQILGQKVEFLVSFYNNEISEKSEIFDDQFSVERPDGSNFTLKIRSTKLEDSAMYFCASSGAGLAIETQYFGPGTRLLVL.